These 25 T cell receptor beta chains were sequenced from one sample in a study of regulatory T cells in long-lasting Graves disease. Time point meaning: newly diagnosed GD, antithyroid drugs for less than 3 months. From PBMCs, RNA was extracted and then used to make the TCR library. Library construction for TCR beta used iRepertoire HTBI primers and Arm-PCR of CDR3 regions. TCRdb ran MiXCR on the multiplex PCR reads and lists one entry per CDR3 protein. The table shows fewer than 400,000 distinct CDR3 sequences, with about a sixth occurring only once. Sample: peripheral blood mononuclear cells (PBMCs), taken at new diagnosis, from a patient treated with antithyroid drugs. The origin of the receptors is a female donor with Graves disease.

This clonotype showed up many times. V is TRBV19 and J is TRBJ1-1; possible D gene TRBD1, 6 bases. The CDR3 is 14 amino acids. Germline V gene lookup returns CDR1 LNHDA and CDR2 SQIVND (reference sequence). V lost 8 bases and J 0 bases, leaving 13 bases between the germline ends. The CDR3 DNA follows: TGTGCCAGTTCGTATACAGGGATGAACACTGAAGCTTTCTTT. Amino acids: CASSYTGMNTEAFF.

This clonotype was observed at least ten times. The chain combines TRBV12-3 or TRBV12-4 with TRBJ2-7, with no clear D. Trimming cost V 7 bases and J 2 bases, with 21 bases left between them. The CDR3 loop spans 16 amino acids. CDR3 DNA sequence: TGTGCCAGCACCAACATGCCGCGGCAGAGCACCTACGAGCAGTACTTC. It is translated as CASTNMPRQSTYEQYF.

A remark on this clonotype: A single base is all that separates this from a far larger clone, so a read error is likely. This sequence joins TRBV28 and TRBJ2-5; maybe TRBD2 (5 bases). Germline CDR1 reads MDHEN; CDR2 reads SYDVKM. The CDR3 is 15 amino acids. Trimming pared 4 bases from V and 11 bases from J, leaving 23 bases between. In nucleotides, the CDR3 is TGTGCCAGCAGTTACGGGATAAGCTCCTACAATGAGCAGTACTTC. Its translation is CASSYGISSYNEQYF.

In its sample, this clonotype was seen a few times. This chain uses TRBV27 with TRBJ1-2; D unresolved. CDR3 length equals 15 residues. Germline lookup yields CDR1 MNHEY and CDR2 SMNVEV (reference sequence). V dropped 4 bases and J dropped 5 bases, with 17 bases sitting between them. DNA of the CDR3: TGTGCCAGCAGTTCCCCTAAGGACGGCCCTTATGGCTACACCTTC. It translates to CASSSPKDGPYGYTF.

This clonotype showed up many times. This chain uses TRBV28 with TRBJ1-4, with TRBD1 as a possible D gene (6 bases). V was shortened by 3 bases and J by 8 bases, with 13 bases between the two germline ends. CDR1 is MDHEN and CDR2 is SYDVKM in the germline V gene. This CDR3 spans 14 amino acids. The CDR3 spells CASSFADRNEKLFF. CDR3 DNA: TGTGCCAGCAGTTTCGCTGACAGGAACGAAAAACTGTTTTTT.

The V and J genes are TRBV5-1 and TRBJ1-1; D might be TRBD1 (5 bases). The CDR3 extends over 15 amino acids. Germline V gene sequence: CDR1 SGHRS, CDR2 YFSETQ. V was clipped by 0 bases and J by 2 bases, with 11 bases between them. The CDR3 reads CASSLELQANTEAFF. The CDR3 DNA sequence: TGCGCCAGCAGCTTGGAGTTACAGGCCAACACTGAAGCTTTCTTT.

J is TRBJ2-1 and V is TRBV7-2; the D is unclear. In germline, CDR1 is SGHTA, CDR2 FQGNSA. V lost 1 base and J lost 8, with 12 bases in between. This CDR3 region has 14 residues. In nucleotides, the CDR3 is TGTGCCAGCAGCTTAGGAGGAGTATGGGATGAGCAGTTCTTC. Translated: CASSLGGVWDEQFF.

A remark on this clonotype: A far larger clone is one nucleotide away, so this likely arose from a read error. V gene TRBV2 combines with J gene TRBJ2-4, with no clear D. The J call may be in error: the DNA end matches TRBJ1-2 better. This CDR3 has 13 residues. The V gene's germline CDR1 is SNHLY and CDR2 FYNNEI. The CDR3 loop reads CASSRTLDYDYTF. The CDR3 nucleotides read TGTGCCAGCAGTAGGACCCTGGACTATGACTACACCTTC.

As concerns this clonotype: A far larger clone is a single base away, which makes a read error likely. J is TRBJ2-1 and V is TRBV2, with 9 bases that match TRBD1. Per the germline V gene, CDR1 is SNHLY and CDR2 is FYNNEI. The CDR3 sequence is 15 residues long. Unmatched junction bases numbered 15, after V lost 5 bases and J lost 13 bases. The CDR3 loop is CASSPGQGGQETQFF. In DNA form, the CDR3 reads TGTGCCAGCAGTCCGGGACAGGGTGGGCAAGAGACCCAGTTCTTC.

This clonotype was found a few times. V gene TRBV25-1 combines with J gene TRBJ2-7; D might be TRBD2 (5 bases). From germline, CDR1 is MGHDK and CDR2 SYGVNS. This CDR3 comprises 14 residues. V was pared by 6 bases and J by 1 base, with 13 bases between. The CDR3 protein is CASSKRALSYEQYF. The CDR3 DNA sequence: TGTGCCAGCAGCAAGAGGGCCCTATCCTACGAGCAGTACTTC.

CDR3 nucleotides: TGTGCCAGCGGATTACCGGGACAGGCTGAGAACTATGGCTACACCTTC. It specifies CASGLPGQAENYGYTF. V and J are TRBV5-8 and TRBJ1-2; TRBD1 matches 8 bases. Germline V lookup: CDR1 SGHTS, CDR2 YDEGEE. J was trimmed by 2 bases and V by 7 bases; bases with no gene match: 13. The CDR3 loop spans 16 amino acids.

This clonotype was counted ten times or more. The chain combines TRBV19 with TRBJ2-3; D remains ambiguous. The CDR3 is 14 residues long. Germline CDR1 and CDR2: LNHDA and SQIVND (reference sequence). Trimming removed 1 base from V and 4 bases from J, with 9 bases in between. The CDR3 sequence is CASSIVVGADTQYF. CDR3 nucleotide sequence: TGTGCCAGTAGTATAGTAGTTGGGGCAGATACGCAGTATTTT.

The table lists this clonotype with many counts. CDR3 amino acids: CASTSRAGGDEQYF. The CDR3 coding sequence is TGTGCCAGCACATCCAGAGCGGGAGGGGACGAGCAGTACTTC. V gene TRBV9 combines with J gene TRBJ2-7; TRBD2 matches at 10 bases. With V trimmed by 6 bases and J by 5 bases, 8 bases remained unmatched. This CDR3 spans 14 amino acids. Germline V gene data show CDR1 as SGDLS and CDR2 as YYNGEE.

A note on this clonotype: This may arise from a read error, as a much more abundant clone is one base away. The V call is TRBV28, the J call TRBJ2-1; possible D gene TRBD2, 6 bases. Germline lookup yields CDR1 MDHEN and CDR2 SYDVKM. The CDR3 runs 15 residues. The CDR3 here is CASSLEGTSYNEQLF. The CDR3 DNA is TGTGCCAGCAGTTTGGAGGGGACTTCCTACAATGAGCAGCTCTTC.

V and J are TRBV11-2 and TRBJ2-3; D uncertain. The CDR3 loop spans 14 amino acids. CDR1 is SGHAT, CDR2 FQNNGV, per germline. The V gene lost 3 bases and the J gene lost 3 bases, with 10 bases spanning the gap. The CDR3 here is CASSLAEATDTQYF. CDR3 in DNA: TGTGCCAGCAGCTTGGCGGAAGCAACAGATACGCAGTATTTT.

In regard to this clonotype: This probably arose from a read error, given a far larger clone one base away. The V and J genes are TRBV12-3 or TRBV12-4 and TRBJ1-6; 10 nucleotides line up with TRBD1. V gave up 8 bases and J gave up 4 bases; unmatched junction bases: 8. CDR3 length equals 16 residues. CDR3 in amino acids: CASGAGDRGYNSPLHF. The CDR3 DNA reads as TGTGCCAGCGGGGCCGGGGACAGGGGATATAATTCACCCCTCCACTTT.

DNA for the CDR3: TGTGCCAGCAGCTTAACCTCACCTAAGAACACTGAAGCTTTCTTT. Amino acid sequence: CASSLTSPKNTEAFF. The chain employs TRBV7-9 and TRBJ1-1; no clear D. V gave up 2 bases and J gave up 1 base, with 11 bases separating them. Germline CDR1 and CDR2: SEHNR and FQNEAQ (reference sequence). This CDR3 spans 15 amino acids.

The chain recombines TRBV4-1 with TRBJ2-7; perhaps TRBD2 as D (6 bases). Germline-derived CDR1 and CDR2 are MGHRA and YSYEKL. The CDR3 consists of 15 residues. Trimming took 0 bases from V and 5 from J, leaving 14 bases between them. CDR3 nucleotide sequence: TGCGCCAGCAGCCAAGATAGAGGAGGGACCCACGAGCAGTACTTC. Its translation is CASSQDRGGTHEQYF.

This clonotype was detected a few times. The chain combines TRBV7-9 with TRBJ2-6; maybe TRBD1 (6 bases). This CDR3 comprises 17 residues. V lost 5 bases to trimming and J lost 0 bases, with 14 bases between them. Germline loops: CDR1 SEHNR, CDR2 FQNEAQ (reference sequence). The DNA for the CDR3 is TGTGCCAGCAGCCCCCAAACAGGGACCTCTGGGGCCAACGTCCTGACTTTC. Amino acids: CASSPQTGTSGANVLTF.

This clonotype came up many times. The chain employs TRBV18 and TRBJ2-7, with TRBD1 as a possible D gene (6 bases). Germline V CDR1 and CDR2: KGHSH, LQKENI. V lost 4 bases and J 0 bases, leaving 16 bases between the germline ends. This CDR3 has 16 amino acids. The CDR3 coding sequence is TGTGCCAGCTCACAAGGACAGAGTTCGAGCTCCTACGAGCAGTACTTC. Residues: CASSQGQSSSSYEQYF.

The table lists this clonotype with a few counts. The genes are TRBV6-5 and TRBJ2-2, with D possibly TRBD2 on 6 matching bases. The CDR3 is 18 residues long. Trimming shortened V by 4 bases and J by 0 bases, and 18 bases separated the two germline ends. Germline V gene data show CDR1 as MNHEY and CDR2 as SVGAGI. The CDR3 bases are TGTGCCAGCAGTTCCCCAGGGCGGGGCCACGCGAACACCGGGGAGCTGTTTTTT. Encoded protein: CASSSPGRGHANTGELFF.

This clonotype was counted between two and nine times. V is TRBV5-1 and J is TRBJ2-1; TRBD2 aligns across 12 bases. The CDR3 has 17 residues. The germline V gene has CDR1 SGHRS and CDR2 YFSETQ. V dropped 0 bases and J dropped 7; count of bases not matched to a gene: 8. The CDR3 DNA is TGCGCCAGCAGCTTGGGCCTAGCGGGAGGGCCGGTGAATGAGCAGTTCTTC. As protein: CASSLGLAGGPVNEQFF.

This clonotype was seen only a few times. This rearrangement joins TRBV6-2 or TRBV6-3 to TRBJ2-1, with D maybe TRBD2 (5 bases). Deletions cut 5 bases from V and 8 bases from J, with 22 bases between. CDR1 and CDR2 from the germline V gene are MNHEY and SVGEGT. This CDR3 is 16 amino acids long. The CDR3 DNA sequence: TGTGCCAGCAGTGAAAGAGAGAGGACCAACGGGGATGAGCAGTTCTTC. This translates into CASSERERTNGDEQFF.

This clonotype was picked up many times. This chain joins TRBV11-3 and TRBJ2-1; TRBD1 agrees at 11 bases. CDR1 SGHNT and CDR2 YENEEA come from the germline V gene. Germline trimming cut 7 bases from V and 8 bases from J; bases unmatched to any gene: 10. This CDR3 has 15 residues. In DNA form, the CDR3 reads TGTGCCAGCACCCCCGGGACAGGGGGGACCGATGAGCAGTTCTTC. Its protein is CASTPGTGGTDEQFF.

This clonotype came up many times. The CDR3 nucleotides read TGTGCCAGCAGCTCCCTACAGGGTACAGGAAACACCATATATTTT. Its protein is CASSSLQGTGNTIYF. The chain carries TRBV7-8 and TRBJ1-3, with a weak D call TRBD1 (6 bases). The CDR3 runs 15 residues. Germline-derived CDR1 and CDR2 are SGHVS and FQNEAQ. V was cut by 4 bases and J by 4 bases, with 14 bases left in between.